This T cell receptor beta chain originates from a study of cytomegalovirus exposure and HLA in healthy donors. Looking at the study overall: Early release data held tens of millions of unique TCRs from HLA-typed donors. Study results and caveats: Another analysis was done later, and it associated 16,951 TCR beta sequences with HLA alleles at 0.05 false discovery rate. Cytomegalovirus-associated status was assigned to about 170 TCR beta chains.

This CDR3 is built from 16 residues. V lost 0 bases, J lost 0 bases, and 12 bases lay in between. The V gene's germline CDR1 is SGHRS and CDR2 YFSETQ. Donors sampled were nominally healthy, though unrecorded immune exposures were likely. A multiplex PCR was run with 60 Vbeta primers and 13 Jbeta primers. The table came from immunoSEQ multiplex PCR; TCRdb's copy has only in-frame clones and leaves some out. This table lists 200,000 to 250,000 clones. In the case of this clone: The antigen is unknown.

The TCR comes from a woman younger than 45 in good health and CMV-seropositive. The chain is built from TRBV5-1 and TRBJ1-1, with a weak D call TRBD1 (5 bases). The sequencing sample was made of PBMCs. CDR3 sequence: CASSLAHRSMNTEAFF. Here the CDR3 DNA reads TGCGCCAGCAGCTTGGCACACAGGTCCATGAACACTGAAGCTTTCTTT.